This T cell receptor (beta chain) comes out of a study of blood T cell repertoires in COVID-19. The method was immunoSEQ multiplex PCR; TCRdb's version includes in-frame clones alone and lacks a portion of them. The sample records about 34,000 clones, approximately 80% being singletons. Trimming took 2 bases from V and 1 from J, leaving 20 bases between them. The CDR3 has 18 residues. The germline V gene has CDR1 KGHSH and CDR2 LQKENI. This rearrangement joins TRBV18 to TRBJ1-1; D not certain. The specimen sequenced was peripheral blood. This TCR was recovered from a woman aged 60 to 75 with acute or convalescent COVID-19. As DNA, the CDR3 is TGTGCCAGCTCACCAGGCGTCGGGGTCTTCTCCCGGAACACTGAAGCTTTCTTT. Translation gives CASSPGVGVFSRNTEAFF.